This T cell receptor beta chain was retrieved from a study of chemoradiotherapy in HPV16-positive cancers. TCRdb's copy holds only in-frame clones and misses some; the assay was immunoSEQ multiplex PCR. The sample has 9,400 or so clones, around 80% seen once. The study's findings and limits: In HPV16-positive patients, HPV-responsive T-cell expansion tracked better recurrence-free survival.

Of note for this clone: The antigen remains undetermined.

The CDR3 is 13 residues long. V trimming: 4 bases; J trimming: 1 base; junction bases outside the gene matches: 1. The material was obtained from a patient who underwent chemoradiotherapy. This receptor was taken from a human donor with HPV-associated anogenital cancer. This sequence joins TRBV5-3 and TRBJ2-5; 7 nucleotides line up with TRBD1. TRBV5-3 is annotated as an ORF whose role is uncertain. The CDR3 region is CARSGQAQETQYF. In nucleotides, the CDR3 is TGTGCCAGAAGCGGACAGGCCCAAGAGACCCAGTACTTC.